The 26 T cell receptor beta chains reported below all come from one sample, sequenced in a study of cytomegalovirus exposure and HLA in healthy donors. It was with 60 Vbeta and 13 Jbeta primers that the PCR ran. Libraries were prepared by immunoSEQ multiplex PCR; TCRdb keeps only in-frame clonotypes and omits some of them. This table holds around 120,000 clones, around 74% found once. Sequenced material: PBMCs. All receptors derive from a man in his sixties in good health and CMV-seropositive.

The gene calls are TRBV21-1 and TRBJ2-5; the table's D call of TRBD1 was not tested on the DNA. TRBV21-1 is a recognized pseudogene. The length of the CDR3 is 15 residues. The CDR3 is CASSNRTGEQETQYF. Written as DNA, the CDR3 is TGTGCCAGCAGCAACCGAACAGGGGAGCAAGAGACCCAGTACTTC.

This clone has only a few counts. This chain joins TRBV30 and TRBJ1-2, with D possibly matching TRBD1 (6 bases). The CDR3 contains 12 residues. In germline, CDR1 is GTSNPN, CDR2 SVGIG (reference sequence). The V and J ends lost 7 bases and 10 bases respectively, with 19 bases between them. In nucleotides, the CDR3 is TGTGCCTTTGGGGGGGGGCCAAAAGTCTACACCTTC. Encoded protein: CAFGGGPKVYTF.

This chain uses TRBV11-3 with TRBJ2-3; TRBD2 matches at 7 bases. CDR3 length: 16 residues. V lost 5 bases to trimming and J lost 1 base; unmatched junction nucleotides: 9. Germline lookup yields CDR1 SGHNT and CDR2 YENEEA. DNA of the CDR3: TGTGCCAGCAGCCCTAGCGGTGGGGCTGGCACAGATACGCAGTATTTT. Amino acid sequence: CASSPSGGAGTDTQYF.

This clone has more than one count but fewer than ten. The chain uses TRBV9 and TRBJ2-1; D remains unclear. CDR1 is SGDLS and CDR2 is YYNGEE in the germline V gene. V was trimmed by 2 bases and J by 8 bases, leaving 14 bases between them. The CDR3 contains 14 residues. CDR3 residues: CASSVGLTPDEQFF. The CDR3 bases are TGTGCCAGCAGCGTGGGCCTGACCCCGGATGAGCAGTTCTTC.

CDR3 amino acids: CASSLTGTEIGTQHF. The CDR3 DNA follows: TGTGCCAGCAGTCTCACCGGGACAGAGATCGGGACCCAGCATTTT. J is TRBJ1-5 and V is TRBV2, with 7 positions matching TRBD1. CDR3 size: 15 residues. CDR1 SNHLY and CDR2 FYNNEI come from the germline V gene. The ends lost 5 bases at V and 11 bases at J; junction bases unmatched: 15.

The gene calls are TRBV4-2 and TRBJ2-3; 12 bases map to TRBD2. The CDR3 loop spans 17 amino acids. CDR1 is LGHNA and CDR2 is YNFKEQ in the germline V gene. V was pared by 0 bases and J by 5 bases, with 6 bases of the junction left unmatched. The CDR3 is CASSQDGASGGGDTQYF. Written as DNA, the CDR3 is TGTGCCAGCAGCCAAGATGGGGCTAGCGGGGGGGGAGATACGCAGTATTTT.

This clone has more than one count but fewer than ten. This chain joins TRBV7-2 and TRBJ2-1, with D possibly matching TRBD2 (6 bases). This CDR3 spans 13 amino acids. V was cut by 7 bases and J by 5 bases, with 12 bases left in between. CDR1 SGHTA and CDR2 FQGNSA come from the germline V gene. The CDR3 nucleotides are TGTGCCAGCACCGTTGGACTAAACAATGAGCAGTTCTTC. Protein sequence: CASTVGLNNEQFF.

The CDR3 DNA reads as TGCGCCAGCAGCTTGGGGCGAGGCTACAATGAGCAGTTCTTC. Translation gives CASSLGRGYNEQFF. This chain joins TRBV5-1 and TRBJ2-1; D is unclear. Trimming shortened V by 0 bases and J by 3 bases, and 7 bases separated the two germline ends. Per the germline V gene, CDR1 is SGHRS and CDR2 is YFSETQ. This CDR3 region has 14 residues.

The V gene is TRBV7-2, the J gene TRBJ1-5; no definite D call. Germline CDR1 reads SGHTA; CDR2 reads FQGNSA. V was trimmed by 5 bases and J by 3 bases, leaving 8 bases between them. The CDR3 loop spans 13 amino acids. This chain's CDR3 is CASSPGSNQPQHF. In DNA, the CDR3 is TGTGCCAGCAGCCCCGGGTCCAATCAGCCCCAGCATTTT. Full variable domain (missing parts from reference TRBV7-2 and TRBJ1-5): GAGVSQSPSNKVTEKGKDVELRCDPISGHTALYWYRQSLGQGLEFLIYFQGNSAPDKSGLPSDRFSAERTGGSVSTLTIQRTQQEDSAVYLCASSPGSNQPQHFGDGTRLSIL.

J is TRBJ2-2 and V is TRBV19; 9 positions match TRBD1. The CDR3 is 14 residues long. CDR1 LNHDA and CDR2 SQIVND come from the germline V gene (reference sequence). V dropped 10 bases and J dropped 3; count of bases not matched to a gene: 6. CDR3 loop: CATATGGDTGELFF. The DNA of the CDR3 is TGTGCCACCGCGACAGGGGGAGACACCGGGGAGCTGTTTTTT.

The chain couples TRBV7-8 to TRBJ2-7, with D perhaps TRBD1 (8 bases). CDR1 is SGHVS, CDR2 FQNEAQ, per germline. V was pared by 4 bases and J by 3 bases, with 22 bases between. The CDR3 runs to 17 residues. CDR3 in DNA: TGTGCCAGCAGCTCACCCTTAAGCGGGGACAGGCTCTACGAGCAGTACTTC. Protein: CASSSPLSGDRLYEQYF.

This clone was counted between two and nine times. The gene calls are TRBV5-6 and TRBJ1-4, with TRBD1 matching 11 bases. The CDR3 has 14 amino acids. The V segment lost 3 bases and the J segment 8 bases; nucleotides outside the gene matches: 3. CDR1 and CDR2 (germline): SGHDT, YYEEEE. The CDR3 DNA follows: TGTGCCAGCAGCTGGGACAGGGGGAGCGAAAAACTGTTTTTT. Its translation: CASSWDRGSEKLFF.

The rearrangement joins TRBV5-1 to TRBJ1-4; 7 bases fit TRBD1. The V gene end was trimmed by 4 bases and the J gene end by 8 bases; junction bases not matched to a gene: 8. The CDR3 is 14 amino acids. Germline V lookup: CDR1 SGHRS, CDR2 YFSETQ. In DNA, the CDR3 is TGCGCCAGCAGCACCCGGGACAGCGGAGAAAAACTGTTTTTT. Protein product: CASSTRDSGEKLFF. Full variable domain (outside the CDR3, taken from reference TRBV5-1 and TRBJ1-4): KAGVTQTPRYLIKTRGQQVTLSCSPISGHRSVSWYQQTPGQGLQFLFEYFSETQRNKGNFPGRFSGRQFSNSRSEMNVSTLELGDSALYLCASSTRDSGEKLFFGSGTQLSVL.

J is TRBJ2-4 and V is TRBV5-1, with 7 bases aligning to TRBD2. The CDR3 has 14 amino acids. Germline CDR1 reads SGHRS; CDR2 reads YFSETQ. V dropped 0 bases and J dropped 6; count of bases not matched to a gene: 3. As DNA, the CDR3 is TGCGCCAGCAGCTTGGGGGAGGGAGGAAACATTCAGTACTTC. Amino acids: CASSLGEGGNIQYF.

This clone was recorded once. The chain couples TRBV2 to TRBJ2-2; no firm D call. V shed 2 bases and J shed 6 bases, with 13 bases lying between them. CDR1 and CDR2 (germline): SNHLY, FYNNEI. This CDR3 has 15 residues. The CDR3 here is CASSESRSTPGELFF. DNA of the CDR3: TGTGCCAGCAGTGAATCCAGAAGTACGCCCGGGGAGCTGTTTTTT.

J is TRBJ1-1 and V is TRBV10-3; TRBD1 matches at 7 bases. Germline CDR1 reads ENHRY; CDR2 reads SYGVKD. With 5 bases clipped from V and 0 bases from J, the junction kept 3 bases outside the gene matches. This CDR3 contains 14 residues. CDR3 nucleotide sequence: TGTGCCATCAGTAAGGGACAGCTGAACACTGAAGCTTTCTTT. The encoded protein is CAISKGQLNTEAFF.

The genes are TRBV5-6 and TRBJ1-6; TRBD1 matches at 9 bases. V shed 4 bases and J 7 bases; nucleotides not matched to a gene: 6. The CDR3 covers 15 residues. Looked up from germline, CDR1 is SGHDT and CDR2 is YYEEEE. The CDR3 sequence is CASSLPGQGNSPLHF. For the CDR3, the DNA is TGTGCCAGCAGCCTACCGGGACAGGGAAATTCACCCCTCCACTTT.

This sequence joins TRBV7-9 and TRBJ1-5; no clear D gene. The CDR3 covers 15 residues. Between the trimmed V and J ends, which lost 6 bases and 6 bases, there was a span of 18 bases. Germline loops: CDR1 SEHNR, CDR2 FQNEAQ (reference sequence). The CDR3 protein is CASSHDGLGSQPQHF. In DNA, the CDR3 is TGTGCCAGCAGTCACGACGGACTTGGGAGTCAGCCCCAGCATTTT. The full variable domain, in which reference TRBV7-9 and TRBJ1-5 provide the parts outside the CDR3, is DTGVSQNPRHKITKRGQNVTFRCDPISEHNRLYWYRQTLGQGPEFLTYFQNEAQLEKSRLLSDRFSAERPKGSFSTLEIQRTEQGDSAMYLCASSHDGLGSQPQHFGDGTRLSIL.

The chain couples TRBV4-1 to TRBJ2-2; D is perhaps TRBD1 (5 bases). Germline V gene data show CDR1 as MGHRA and CDR2 as YSYEKL. Trimming left V 4 bases short and J 4 bases short, with 25 bases between. CDR3 length: 19 amino acids. The CDR3 sequence: CASSPGAVRARRSTGELFF. The CDR3 DNA is TGCGCCAGCAGCCCTGGTGCGGTCAGGGCCCGCAGGAGCACCGGGGAGCTGTTTTTT.

This clone was detected only a few times. The genes are TRBV11-2 and TRBJ2-5; 11 bases agree with TRBD2. The V gene end was trimmed by 3 bases and the J gene end by 6 bases; junction bases not matched to a gene: 3. This CDR3 contains 14 residues. Germline CDR1 SGHAT, CDR2 FQNNGV. This CDR3 is CASSFSGRGQTQYF. CDR3 DNA sequence: TGTGCCAGCAGCTTTAGCGGGAGGGGACAGACCCAGTACTTC.

This chain links TRBV27 with TRBJ1-1; unclear D gene. The germline CDR1 and CDR2 sequences are MNHEY and SMNVEV (reference sequence). The CDR3 has 13 amino acids. V was cut by 4 bases and J by 0 bases, with 6 bases left in between. CDR3 sequence: CASSYRVNTEAFF. CDR3 nucleotide sequence: TGTGCCAGCAGTTATCGGGTGAACACTGAAGCTTTCTTT.

In its sample, this clone was seen a few times. This chain joins TRBV6-6 and TRBJ1-1; D ambiguous. CDR1 and CDR2 (germline): MNHNY, SVGAGI (reference sequence). Trimming left V 0 bases short and J 5 bases short, with 13 bases between. CDR3 length: 15 amino acids. CDR3 protein: CASSYSVQAGTEAFF. CDR3 bases: TGTGCCAGCAGTTACTCGGTACAAGCGGGAACTGAAGCTTTCTTT.

The chain has TRBV18 and TRBJ2-1; TRBD1 matches 7 bases. Looked up from germline, CDR1 is KGHSH and CDR2 is LQKENI. After removal of 3 bases from V and 9 bases from J, the junction contained 11 bases not matched to a gene. The CDR3 covers 15 residues. The CDR3 spells CASSPTGQGVGEQFF. Written as DNA, the CDR3 is TGTGCCAGCTCACCCACGGGGCAGGGGGTTGGTGAGCAGTTCTTC.

This clone came up a few times. This chain connects TRBV18 to TRBJ1-2, with 9 nucleotides matching TRBD1. The CDR3 has 16 amino acids. CDR1 is KGHSH, CDR2 LQKENI, per germline. V dropped 4 bases and J dropped 8; count of bases not matched to a gene: 14. The CDR3 spells CASSLRQGGVFYGYTF. The CDR3 DNA sequence: TGTGCCAGCTCACTAAGACAGGGGGGAGTCTTTTACGGCTACACCTTC.

A few counts support this clone. This chain connects TRBV6-1 to TRBJ2-7; D may be TRBD2 (6 bases). V was shortened by 4 bases and J by 0 bases, with 13 bases between the two germline ends. The germline gives CDR1 MNHNS, CDR2 SASEGT. The CDR3 loop spans 15 amino acids. The CDR3 sequence: CASSGGVGSSYEQYF. The CDR3 DNA reads TGTGCCAGCAGTGGGGGGGTCGGGAGCTCCTACGAGCAGTACTTC.

The V call is TRBV28, the J call TRBJ2-7, with 7 nucleotides matching TRBD1. The CDR3 is 17 residues long. Looked up from germline, CDR1 is MDHEN and CDR2 is SYDVKM. J gave up 0 bases and V 3 bases, and 11 bases lay outside the gene matches. CDR3: CASSFRLGQASSYEQYF. CDR3 nucleotide sequence: TGTGCCAGCAGTTTTCGACTCGGACAGGCCAGCTCCTACGAGCAGTACTTC.